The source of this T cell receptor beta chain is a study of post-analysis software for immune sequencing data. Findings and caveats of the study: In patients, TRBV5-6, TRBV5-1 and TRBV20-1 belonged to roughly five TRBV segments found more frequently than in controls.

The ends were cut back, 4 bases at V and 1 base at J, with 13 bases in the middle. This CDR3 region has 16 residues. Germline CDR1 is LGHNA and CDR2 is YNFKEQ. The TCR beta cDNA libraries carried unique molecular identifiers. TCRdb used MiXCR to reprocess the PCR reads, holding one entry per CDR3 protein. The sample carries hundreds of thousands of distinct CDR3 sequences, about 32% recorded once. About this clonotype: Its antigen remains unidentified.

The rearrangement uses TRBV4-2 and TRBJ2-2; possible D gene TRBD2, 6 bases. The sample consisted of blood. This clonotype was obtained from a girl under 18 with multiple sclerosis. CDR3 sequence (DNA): TGTGCCAGCAGCCCGCGGGGACTGATGAACACCGGGGAGCTGTTTTTT. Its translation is CASSPRGLMNTGELFF.